Below, 13 T cell receptor beta chains from the same sample are listed, as sequenced in a study of blood T cell repertoires in COVID-19. Using immunoSEQ multiplex PCR, the repertoire was profiled, and TCRdb retains in-frame clones only, with some absent. The sample holds 260,000 or so clones, 87% seen once. The specimen sequenced was PBMCs or T cells enriched from blood (not recorded which). These receptors were obtained from a woman aged 25 to 39 with acute COVID-19.

This chain connects TRBV7-2 to TRBJ2-6, with D possibly TRBD1 on 6 matching bases. The CDR3 loop spans 18 amino acids. Germline-derived CDR1 and CDR2 are SGHTA and FQGNSA. Deletions cut 1 base from V and 0 bases from J, with 13 bases between. The CDR3 nucleotides read TGTGCCAGCAGCTTAGAGGCAGGGGTCCGCTCTGGGGCCAACGTCCTGACTTTC. It translates to CASSLEAGVRSGANVLTF.

The gene calls are TRBV4-1 and TRBJ2-1, with 8 nucleotides matching TRBD1. This CDR3 is built from 14 residues. The germline gives CDR1 MGHRA, CDR2 YSYEKL. The J segment lost 13 bases and the V segment lost 0 bases, leaving 8 bases of the junction unmatched. The chain's CDR3 is CASSQDGGQDLQFF. CDR3 coding DNA: TGCGCCAGCAGCCAAGATGGGGGACAGGATCTTCAGTTCTTC.

The V and J genes are TRBV5-4 and TRBJ1-4; 9 positions match TRBD1. The CDR3 sequence is 15 residues long. Germline V CDR1 and CDR2: SGHNT, YYREEE (reference sequence). V was clipped by 4 bases and J by 14 bases; unmatched bases: 15. Here the CDR3 DNA reads TGTGCCAGCAGCCTACCCGGGACAGGGTACGACGAGCTGTTTTTT. This gives the protein CASSLPGTGYDELFF.

This clone was found once. This sequence joins TRBV4-3 and TRBJ1-5; D call uncertain. The germline V gene encodes CDR1 LGHNA and CDR2 YSLEER. V lost 3 bases and J 6 bases, leaving 9 bases between the germline ends. The CDR3 runs 13 residues. CDR3 DNA: TGCGCCAGCAGCCACCTTTACGGTCAGCCCCAGCATTTT. Its translation: CASSHLYGQPQHF.

V gene TRBV7-9 combines with J gene TRBJ1-4, with D unresolved. This CDR3 contains 15 residues. In germline, CDR1 is SEHNR, CDR2 FQNEAQ (reference sequence). With 1 base removed from V and 4 bases from J, the gap between germline ends came to 10 bases. The CDR3 sequence is CASSLDGSNNEKLFF. CDR3 sequence (DNA): TGTGCCAGCAGCTTAGATGGGAGTAATAATGAAAAACTGTTTTTT.

The chain employs TRBV7-6 and TRBJ2-7; no reliable D call. Per germline, CDR1 SGHVS and CDR2 FNYEAQ. Trimming took 4 bases from V and 2 from J, leaving 15 bases between them. The CDR3 has 15 residues. CDR3 residues: CASSSWSDVAYEQYF. The CDR3 region has the DNA TGTGCCAGCAGCTCTTGGAGCGACGTCGCCTACGAGCAGTACTTC.

The gene calls are TRBV2 and TRBJ1-4; the match to TRBD1 covers 7 bases. V shed 2 bases, J shed 8 bases, and the junction held 5 bases outside the gene matches. This CDR3 spans 14 amino acids. The germline gives CDR1 SNHLY, CDR2 FYNNEI. CDR3 nucleotide sequence: TGTGCCAGCAGTGAACAGGGGGTTGGGGAAAAACTGTTTTTT. Translating it yields CASSEQGVGEKLFF.

The chain recombines TRBV19 with TRBJ2-1, with 7 bases lining up with TRBD1. Per the germline V gene, CDR1 is LNHDA and CDR2 is SQIVND (reference sequence). The CDR3 loop spans 14 amino acids. V lost 1 base and J lost 7; bases outside the gene matches: 4. As DNA, the CDR3 is TGTGCCAGTAGTATAGGTGGACAGGTGAATGAGCAGTTCTTC. This translates into CASSIGGQVNEQFF. The entire variable domain, with the rest obtained from reference TRBV19 and TRBJ2-1, is as follows: DGGITQSPKYLFRKEGQNVTLSCEQNLNHDAMYWYRQDPGQGLRLIYYSQIVNDFQKGDIAEGYSVSREKKESFPLTVTSAQKNPTAFYLCASSIGGQVNEQFFGPGTRLTVL.

The genes are TRBV19 and TRBJ2-3, with 10 bases that match TRBD1. V lost 4 bases, J lost 7 bases, and 11 bases stayed unmatched. Germline V lookup: CDR1 LNHDA, CDR2 SQIVND (reference sequence). The CDR3 is 16 amino acids. The CDR3 region has the DNA TGTGCCAGTAGTACTTTACCGGGACAGGGGAGGAATACGCAGTATTTT. It specifies CASSTLPGQGRNTQYF.

The chain combines TRBV6-4 with TRBJ1-2, with D unclear. Trimming cost V 0 bases and J 10 bases, with 21 bases left between them. This CDR3 comprises 16 residues. In germline, CDR1 is MRHNA, CDR2 SNTAGT. The CDR3 reads CASSDSWNEAVPTYTF. The CDR3 nucleotides read TGTGCCAGCAGTGACTCTTGGAATGAGGCCGTTCCAACCTACACCTTC.

The V call is TRBV7-2, the J call TRBJ2-3, with D possibly matching TRBD1 (5 bases). The CDR3 totals 15 residues. Germline CDR1 SGHTA, CDR2 FQGNSA. Trimming stripped 3 bases from V and 4 bases from J, with 14 bases between. The CDR3 coding sequence is TGTGCCAGCAGCTTTGCAGGGCGAATGTCAGATACGCAGTATTTT. This gives the protein CASSFAGRMSDTQYF.

CDR3 bases: TGTGCCAGCAGCCCCGGGGACAGGATCTATGGCTACACCTTC. Translation: CASSPGDRIYGYTF. The chain has TRBV11-2 and TRBJ1-2; TRBD1 aligns across 8 bases. This CDR3 has 14 amino acids. V gave up 5 bases and J gave up 4 bases; unmatched junction bases: 6. Germline assignment: CDR1 SGHAT and CDR2 FQNNGV. The whole variable domain, filled in from reference TRBV11-2 and TRBJ1-2, reads EAGVAQSPRYKIIEKRQSVAFWCNPISGHATLYWYQQILGQGPKLLIQFQNNGVVDDSQLPKDRFSAERLKGVDSTLKIQPAKLEDSAVYLCASSPGDRIYGYTFGSGTRLTVV.

The chain uses TRBV10-1 and TRBJ2-2; D not resolved. CDR3 length: 13 residues. Germline V gene data show CDR1 as WNHNN and CDR2 as SYGVQD (reference sequence). Trimming removed 3 bases from V and 7 bases from J, with 9 bases in between. The DNA for the CDR3 is TGCGCCAGCAGTGACCCCCCGGGCGGGGAGCTGTTTTTT. It specifies CASSDPPGGELFF.